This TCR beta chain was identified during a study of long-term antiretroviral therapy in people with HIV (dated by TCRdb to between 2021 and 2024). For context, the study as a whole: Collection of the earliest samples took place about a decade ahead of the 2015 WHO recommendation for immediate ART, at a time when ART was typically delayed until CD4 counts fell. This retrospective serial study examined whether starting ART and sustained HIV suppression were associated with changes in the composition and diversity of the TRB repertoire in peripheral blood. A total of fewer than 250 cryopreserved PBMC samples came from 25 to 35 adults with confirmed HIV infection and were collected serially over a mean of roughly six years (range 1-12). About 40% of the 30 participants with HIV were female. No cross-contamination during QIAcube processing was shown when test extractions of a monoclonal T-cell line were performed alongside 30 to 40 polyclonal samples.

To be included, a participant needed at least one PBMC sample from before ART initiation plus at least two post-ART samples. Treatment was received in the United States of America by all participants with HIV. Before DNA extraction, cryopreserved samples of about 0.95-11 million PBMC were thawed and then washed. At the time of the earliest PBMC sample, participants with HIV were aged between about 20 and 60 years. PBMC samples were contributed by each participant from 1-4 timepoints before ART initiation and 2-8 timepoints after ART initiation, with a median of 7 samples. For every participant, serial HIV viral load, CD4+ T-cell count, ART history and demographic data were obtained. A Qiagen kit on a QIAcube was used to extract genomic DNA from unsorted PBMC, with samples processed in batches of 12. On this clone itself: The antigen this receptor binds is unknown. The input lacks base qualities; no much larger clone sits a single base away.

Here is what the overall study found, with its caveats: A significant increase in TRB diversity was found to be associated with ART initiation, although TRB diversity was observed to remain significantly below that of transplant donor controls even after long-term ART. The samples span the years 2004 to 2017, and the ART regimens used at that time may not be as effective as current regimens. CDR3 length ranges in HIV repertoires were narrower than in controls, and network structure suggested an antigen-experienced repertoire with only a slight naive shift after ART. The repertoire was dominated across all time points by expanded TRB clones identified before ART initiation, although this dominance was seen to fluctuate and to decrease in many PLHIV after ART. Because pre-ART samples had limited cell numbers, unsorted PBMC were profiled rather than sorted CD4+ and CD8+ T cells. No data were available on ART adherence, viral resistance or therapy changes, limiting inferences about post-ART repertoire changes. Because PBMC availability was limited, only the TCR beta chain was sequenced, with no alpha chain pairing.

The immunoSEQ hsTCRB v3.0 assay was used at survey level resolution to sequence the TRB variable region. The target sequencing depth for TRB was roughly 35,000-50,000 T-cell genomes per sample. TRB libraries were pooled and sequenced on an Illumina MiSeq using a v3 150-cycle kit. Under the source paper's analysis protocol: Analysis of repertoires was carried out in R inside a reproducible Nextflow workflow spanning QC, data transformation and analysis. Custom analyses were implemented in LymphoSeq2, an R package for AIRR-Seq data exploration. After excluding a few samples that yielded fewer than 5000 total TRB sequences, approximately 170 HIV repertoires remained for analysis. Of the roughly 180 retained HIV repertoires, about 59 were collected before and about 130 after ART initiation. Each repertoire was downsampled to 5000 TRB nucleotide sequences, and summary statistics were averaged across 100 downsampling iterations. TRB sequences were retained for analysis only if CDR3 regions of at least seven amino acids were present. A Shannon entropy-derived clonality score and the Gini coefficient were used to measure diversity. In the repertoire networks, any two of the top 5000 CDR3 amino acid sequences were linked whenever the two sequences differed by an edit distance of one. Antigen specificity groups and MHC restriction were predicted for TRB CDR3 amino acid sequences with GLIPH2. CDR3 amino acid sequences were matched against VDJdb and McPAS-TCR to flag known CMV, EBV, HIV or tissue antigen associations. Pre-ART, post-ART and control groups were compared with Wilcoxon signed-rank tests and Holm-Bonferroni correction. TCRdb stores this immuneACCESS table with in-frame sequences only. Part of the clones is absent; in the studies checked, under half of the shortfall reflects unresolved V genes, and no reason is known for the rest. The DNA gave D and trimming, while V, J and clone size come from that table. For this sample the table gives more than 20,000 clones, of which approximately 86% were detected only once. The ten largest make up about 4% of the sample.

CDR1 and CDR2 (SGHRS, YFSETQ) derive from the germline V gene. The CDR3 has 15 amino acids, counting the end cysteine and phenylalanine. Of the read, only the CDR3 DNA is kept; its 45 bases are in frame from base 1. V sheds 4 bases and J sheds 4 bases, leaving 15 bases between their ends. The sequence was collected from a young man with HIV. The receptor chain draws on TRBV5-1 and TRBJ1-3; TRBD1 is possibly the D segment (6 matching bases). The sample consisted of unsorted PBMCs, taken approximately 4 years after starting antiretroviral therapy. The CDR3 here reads CASSISQGFGNTIYF. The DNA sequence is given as TGCGCCAGCAGCATTTCTCAGGGGTTCGGAAACACCATATATTTT.